A selection of T cell receptor beta chains follows, all from one sample in a study of response to subunit inactivated influenza vaccine. TCRdb independently ran MiXCR on the RT-PCR reads; one entry per CDR3 protein. Altogether almost 600,000 distinct CDR3 sequences are present, 14% being singletons, with the ten largest covering 8.5% to 14%. The sample consisted of PBMCs from blood, taken less than 13 days after vaccination. The receptors originated from a man over 45 who received an inactivated influenza vaccine. CDR3s include the opening cysteine and the closing phenylalanine or tryptophan. Fields, in order: clone size, D gene, V gene, J gene, CDR3 DNA, CDR3 protein. The D gene is left open where the match is weak. Size tells how often a clone was seen (once, few, many) or the class of an expanded clone, and some rows leave it out.

-	TRBD1	TRBV18	TRBJ2-3	TGTGCCAGCTCACCAAAGGGACAGGGTAGACCAGATACGCAGTATTTT	CASSPKGQGRPDTQYF
-	-	TRBV25-1	TRBJ2-7	TGTGCCAGCAGTGAGCAGCGGGCCCCAACCTACGAGCAGTACTTC	CASSEQRAPTYEQYF
many	-	TRBV5-1	TRBJ2-1	TGCGCCAGCAGCGTGGGTTCGGGGACACAAAGGGGGAATGAGCAGTTCTTC	CASSVGSGTQRGNEQFF
-	-	TRBV20-1	TRBJ1-4	TGCCTCCACACCGACGGCCGAAAACTGTTTTTT	CLHTDGRKLFF
few	-	TRBV28	TRBJ2-1	TGTGCCAGCAGTCCACTGGGTTTTGGTAGAGCTCACAATGAGCAGTTCTTC	CASSPLGFGRAHNEQFF
-	TRBD1	TRBV28	TRBJ2-3	TGTGCCAGCAGAGGACAGGGGGCTAGGTCGGGAGATACGCAGTATTTT	CASRGQGARSGDTQYF
many	-	TRBV4-3	TRBJ2-2	TGCGCCAGCAGCCAAGACGAGGAAACCGGGGAGCTGTTTTTT	CASSQDEETGELFF
-	-	TRBV10-3	TRBJ1-1	TGTGCCATCAGTGATATTTCATTCTCGAACACTGAAGCTTTCTTT	CAISDISFSNTEAFF
-	TRBD1	TRBV24-1	TRBJ1-5	TGTGCCACCAGTGATTTGGGGATGCCGGGACAGGATCGCAATCAGCCCCAGCATTTT	CATSDLGMPGQDRNQPQHF
-	TRBD2	TRBV6-5	TRBJ2-4	TGTGCCAGCAGTTACTCGCTAGCGGGGGGCGAAAACATTCAGTACTTC	CASSYSLAGGENIQYF
few	TRBD2	TRBV20-1	TRBJ2-7	TGCAGTGCTAGCTCCGGGAGGGCCTCTCGAGAGCAGTACTTC	CSASSGRASREQYF
-	TRBD2	TRBV11-2	TRBJ2-1	TGTGCCAGCAGCTTAGGCGGTTTACTAGCGGGCAATGAGCAGTTCTTC	CASSLGGLLAGNEQFF
-	-	TRBV20-1	TRBJ2-5	TGCAGTGCTAGAAGTCTGGAGACCCAGTACTTC	CSARSLETQYF
few	-	TRBV3-1	TRBJ1-2	TGTGCCAGCAGCCAAGAGGGGGACACTCTCCGGTATGGCTACACCTTC	CASSQEGDTLRYGYTF
-	TRBD1	TRBV6-1	TRBJ1-5	TGTGCCAGCAGGCGGGGACAGAGCAATCAGCCCCAGCATTTT	CASRRGQSNQPQHF
few	-	TRBV20-1	TRBJ2-3	TGCAGTGCTAGCTACCCTTGGGGGGGGGCAAGGAATACGCAGTATTTT	CSASYPWGGARNTQYF
-	TRBD2	TRBV5-1	TRBJ2-2	TGCGCCAGCAGCCGCGGGGGGGACACCGGGGAGCTGTTTTTT	CASSRGGDTGELFF
-	-	TRBV6-2/TRBV6-3	TRBJ2-3	TGTGCCAGCAGTTACTCGTCCTTCACAGATACGCAGTATTTT	CASSYSSFTDTQYF
few	TRBD2	TRBV7-9	TRBJ2-3	TGTGCCAGCAGCCTGACTAGCGGGCGCCGCACAGATACGCAGTATTTT	CASSLTSGRRTDTQYF
-	-	TRBV12-3/TRBV12-4	TRBJ2-7	TGTGCCAGCAGTTTAGGCAGGGAACGATACGAGCAGTACTTC	CASSLGRERYEQYF
-	TRBD2	TRBV7-8	TRBJ2-2	TGTGCCAGCAGCTTAGTGCATAGCGGGGGCGCGAACACCGGGGAGCTGTTTTTT	CASSLVHSGGANTGELFF
few	-	TRBV12-3/TRBV12-4	TRBJ1-1	TGTGCCAGCAGACACGACAGGCGAGTAACTGAAGCTTTCTTT	CASRHDRRVTEAFF
-	-	TRBV20-1	TRBJ2-2	TGCAGTGCTAGATCGGGGGGCAATTTCGTCGGGGAGCTGTTTTTT	CSARSGGNFVGELFF